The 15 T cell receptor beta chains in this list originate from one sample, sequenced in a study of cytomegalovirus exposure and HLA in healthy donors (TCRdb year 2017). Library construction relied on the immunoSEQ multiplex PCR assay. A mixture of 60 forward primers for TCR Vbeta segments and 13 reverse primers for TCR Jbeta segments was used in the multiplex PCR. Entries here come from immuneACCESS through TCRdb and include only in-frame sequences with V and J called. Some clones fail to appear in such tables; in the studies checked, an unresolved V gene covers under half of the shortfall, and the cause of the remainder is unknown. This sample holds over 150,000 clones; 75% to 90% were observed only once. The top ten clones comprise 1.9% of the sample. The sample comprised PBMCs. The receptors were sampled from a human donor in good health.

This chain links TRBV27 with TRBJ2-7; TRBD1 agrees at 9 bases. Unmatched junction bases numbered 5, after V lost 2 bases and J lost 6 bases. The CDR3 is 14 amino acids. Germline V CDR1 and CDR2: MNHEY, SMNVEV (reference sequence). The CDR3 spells CASSLGTGTGEQYF. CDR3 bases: TGTGCCAGCAGTTTAGGGACAGGGACTGGCGAGCAGTACTTC.

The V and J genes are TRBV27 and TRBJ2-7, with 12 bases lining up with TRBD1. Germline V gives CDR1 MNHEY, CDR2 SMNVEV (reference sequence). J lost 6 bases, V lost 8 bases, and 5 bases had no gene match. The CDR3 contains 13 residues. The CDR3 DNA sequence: TGTGCCAGCGGACGGGACAGGGGGCGCGAGCAGTACTTC. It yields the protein CASGRDRGREQYF.

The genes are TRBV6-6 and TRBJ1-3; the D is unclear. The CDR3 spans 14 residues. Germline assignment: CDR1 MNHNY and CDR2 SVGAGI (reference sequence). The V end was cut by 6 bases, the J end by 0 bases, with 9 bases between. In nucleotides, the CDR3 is TGTGCCAGCAGATCCCCAGGCTCTGGAAACACCATATATTTT. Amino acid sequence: CASRSPGSGNTIYF.

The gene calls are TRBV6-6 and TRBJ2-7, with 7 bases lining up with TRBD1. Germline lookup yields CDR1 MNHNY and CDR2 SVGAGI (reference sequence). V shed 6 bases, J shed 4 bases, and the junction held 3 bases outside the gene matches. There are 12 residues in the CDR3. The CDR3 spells CASSSQGYEQYF. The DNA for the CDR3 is TGTGCCAGCAGCTCACAGGGGTACGAGCAGTACTTC.

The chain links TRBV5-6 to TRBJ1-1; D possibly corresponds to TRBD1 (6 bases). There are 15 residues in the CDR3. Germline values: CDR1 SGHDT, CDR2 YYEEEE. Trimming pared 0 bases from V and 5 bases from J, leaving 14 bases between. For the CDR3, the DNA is TGTGCCAGCAGCTTGGGAGGGGGGGGGTGGACTGAAGCTTTCTTT. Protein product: CASSLGGGGWTEAFF.

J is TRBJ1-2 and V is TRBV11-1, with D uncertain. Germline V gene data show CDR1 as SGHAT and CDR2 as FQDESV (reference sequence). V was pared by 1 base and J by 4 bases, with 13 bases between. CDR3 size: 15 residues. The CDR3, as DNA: TGTGCCAGCAGCTTAGACTACTCGGCTGGCTATGGCTACACCTTC. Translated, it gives CASSLDYSAGYGYTF.

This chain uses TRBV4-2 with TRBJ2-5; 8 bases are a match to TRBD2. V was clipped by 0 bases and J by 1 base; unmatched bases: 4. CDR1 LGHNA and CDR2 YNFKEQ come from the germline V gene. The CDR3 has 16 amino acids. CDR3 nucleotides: TGTGCCAGCAGCCAAGAGCCAGCGGGGGTCCAAGAGACCCAGTACTTC. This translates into CASSQEPAGVQETQYF.

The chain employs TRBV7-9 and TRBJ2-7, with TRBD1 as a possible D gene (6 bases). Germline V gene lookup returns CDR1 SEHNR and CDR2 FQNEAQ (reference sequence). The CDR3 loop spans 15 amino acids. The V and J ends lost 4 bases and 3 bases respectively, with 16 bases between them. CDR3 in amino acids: CASSSDRDIYYEQYF. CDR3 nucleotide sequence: TGTGCCAGCAGCTCCGACCGGGACATCTACTACGAGCAGTACTTC.

The CDR3 is CASSTRWGSAGELFF. The CDR3 DNA is TGTGCCAGTAGTACCCGGTGGGGCTCCGCCGGGGAGCTGTTTTTT. The rearrangement joins TRBV19 to TRBJ2-2, with D perhaps matching TRBD1 (5 bases). CDR3 size: 15 residues. V gave up 4 bases and J gave up 6 bases, with 15 bases separating them. The germline gives CDR1 LNHDA, CDR2 SQIVND (reference sequence).

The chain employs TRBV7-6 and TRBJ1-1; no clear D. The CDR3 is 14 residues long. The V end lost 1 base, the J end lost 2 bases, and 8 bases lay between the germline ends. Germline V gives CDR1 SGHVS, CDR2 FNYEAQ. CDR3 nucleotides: TGTGCCAGCAGCTTAGTCGAGGGTAACACTGAAGCTTTCTTT. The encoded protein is CASSLVEGNTEAFF.

The CDR3 here is CASAEGPNTGELFF. The CDR3 bases are TGTGCCAGCGCGGAGGGGCCGAACACCGGGGAGCTGTTTTTT. The V and J genes are TRBV7-3 and TRBJ2-2; D is perhaps TRBD2 (6 bases). Trimming took 8 bases from V and 0 from J, leaving 10 bases between them. The germline V gene has CDR1 SGHTA and CDR2 FQGTGA. There are 14 residues in the CDR3.

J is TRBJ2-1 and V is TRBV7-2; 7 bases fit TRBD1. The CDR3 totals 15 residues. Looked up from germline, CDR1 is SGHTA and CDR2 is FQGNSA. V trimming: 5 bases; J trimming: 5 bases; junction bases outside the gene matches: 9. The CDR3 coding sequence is TGTGCCAGCAGCCCAGACAGGGCGAAGAACAATGAGCAGTTCTTC. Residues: CASSPDRAKNNEQFF.

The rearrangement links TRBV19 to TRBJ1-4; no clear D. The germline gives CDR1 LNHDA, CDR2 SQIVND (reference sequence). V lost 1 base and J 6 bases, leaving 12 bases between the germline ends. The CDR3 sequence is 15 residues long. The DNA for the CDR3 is TGTGCCAGTAGTATAGGATTCTACGGGGATGAAAAACTGTTTTTT. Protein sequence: CASSIGFYGDEKLFF.

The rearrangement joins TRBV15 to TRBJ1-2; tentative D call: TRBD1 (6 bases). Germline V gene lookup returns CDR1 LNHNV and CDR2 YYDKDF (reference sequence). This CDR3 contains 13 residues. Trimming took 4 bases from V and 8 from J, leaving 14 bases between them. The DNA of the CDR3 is TGTGCCACCAGCACCTCACAGGGATACGGCTACACCTTC. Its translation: CATSTSQGYGYTF.

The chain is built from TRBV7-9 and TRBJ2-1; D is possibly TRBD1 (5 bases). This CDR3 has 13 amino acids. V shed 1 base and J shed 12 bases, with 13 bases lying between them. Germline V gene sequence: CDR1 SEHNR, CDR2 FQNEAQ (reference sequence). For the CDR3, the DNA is TGTGCCAGCAGCTTAGTTCCAGAAAGGGGGCAGTTCTTC. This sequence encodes CASSLVPERGQFF. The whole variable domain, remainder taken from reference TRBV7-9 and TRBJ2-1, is DTGVSQNPRHKITKRGQNVTFRCDPISEHNRLYWYRQTLGQGPEFLTYFQNEAQLEKSRLLSDRFSAERPKGSFSTLEIQRTEQGDSAMYLCASSLVPERGQFFGPGTRLTVL.